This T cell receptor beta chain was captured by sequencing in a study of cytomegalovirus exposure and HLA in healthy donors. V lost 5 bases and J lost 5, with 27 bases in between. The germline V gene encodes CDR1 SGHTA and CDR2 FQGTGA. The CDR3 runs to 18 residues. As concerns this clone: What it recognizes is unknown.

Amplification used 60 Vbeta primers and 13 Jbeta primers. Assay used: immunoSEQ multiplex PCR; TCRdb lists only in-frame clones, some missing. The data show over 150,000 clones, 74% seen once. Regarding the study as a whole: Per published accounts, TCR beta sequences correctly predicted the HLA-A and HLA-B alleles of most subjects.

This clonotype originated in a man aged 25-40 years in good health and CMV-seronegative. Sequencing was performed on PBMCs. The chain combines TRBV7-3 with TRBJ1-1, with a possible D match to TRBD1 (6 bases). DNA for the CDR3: TGTGCCAGCAGCCCGGGGGGGGCAGGGATGGTAGAGTATACTGAAGCTTTCTTT. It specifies CASSPGGAGMVEYTEAFF.